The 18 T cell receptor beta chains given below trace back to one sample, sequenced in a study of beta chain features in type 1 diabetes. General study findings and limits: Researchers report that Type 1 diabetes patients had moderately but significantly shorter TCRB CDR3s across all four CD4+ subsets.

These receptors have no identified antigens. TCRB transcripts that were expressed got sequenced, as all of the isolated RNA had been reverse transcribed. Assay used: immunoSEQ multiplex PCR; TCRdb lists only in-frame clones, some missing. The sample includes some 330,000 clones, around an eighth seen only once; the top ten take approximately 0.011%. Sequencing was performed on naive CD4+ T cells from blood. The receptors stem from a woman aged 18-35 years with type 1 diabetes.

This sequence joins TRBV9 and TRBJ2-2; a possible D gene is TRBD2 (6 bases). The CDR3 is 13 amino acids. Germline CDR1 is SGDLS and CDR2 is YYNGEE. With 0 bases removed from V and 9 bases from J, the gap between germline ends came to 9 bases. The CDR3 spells CASSVGAGRELFF. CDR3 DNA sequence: TGTGCCAGCAGCGTAGGGGCGGGGAGGGAGCTGTTTTTT.

CDR3 region: CASSPLKRGAFTDTQYF. The CDR3 DNA sequence: TGTGCCAGCTCACCCCTTAAGCGGGGGGCCTTCACAGATACGCAGTATTTT. This chain connects TRBV18 to TRBJ2-3; 9 bases are a match to TRBD2. Trimming at V came to 3 bases and at J to 2 bases, leaving 9 bases not matched to a gene. This CDR3 spans 17 amino acids. The germline gives CDR1 KGHSH, CDR2 LQKENI.

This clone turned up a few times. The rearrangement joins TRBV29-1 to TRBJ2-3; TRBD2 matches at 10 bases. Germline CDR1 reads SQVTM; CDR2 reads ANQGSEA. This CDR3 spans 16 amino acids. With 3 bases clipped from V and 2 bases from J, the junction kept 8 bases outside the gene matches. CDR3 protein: CSVETGLAGATDTQYF. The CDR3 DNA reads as TGCAGCGTTGAGACGGGGCTAGCGGGAGCCACAGATACGCAGTATTTT.

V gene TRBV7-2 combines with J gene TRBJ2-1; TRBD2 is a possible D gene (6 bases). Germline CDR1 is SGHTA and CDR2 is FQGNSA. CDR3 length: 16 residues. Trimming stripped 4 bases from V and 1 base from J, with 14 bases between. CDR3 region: CASSSETSWSYNEQFF. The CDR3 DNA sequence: TGTGCCAGCAGCTCGGAGACTAGTTGGTCCTACAATGAGCAGTTCTTC.

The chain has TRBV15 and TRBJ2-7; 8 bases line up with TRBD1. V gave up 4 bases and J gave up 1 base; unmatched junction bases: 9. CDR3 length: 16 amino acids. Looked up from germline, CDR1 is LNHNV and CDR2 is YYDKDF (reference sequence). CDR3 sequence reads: CATSTPKTGGSYEQYF. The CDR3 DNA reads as TGTGCCACCAGCACCCCCAAAACAGGGGGGTCCTACGAGCAGTACTTC.

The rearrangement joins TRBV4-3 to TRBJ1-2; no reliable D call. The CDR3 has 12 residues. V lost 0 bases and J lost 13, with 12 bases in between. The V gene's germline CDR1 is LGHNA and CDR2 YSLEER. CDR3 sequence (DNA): TGCGCCAGCAGCCAAGATAGTCGGGTGCGCACCTTC. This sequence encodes CASSQDSRVRTF.

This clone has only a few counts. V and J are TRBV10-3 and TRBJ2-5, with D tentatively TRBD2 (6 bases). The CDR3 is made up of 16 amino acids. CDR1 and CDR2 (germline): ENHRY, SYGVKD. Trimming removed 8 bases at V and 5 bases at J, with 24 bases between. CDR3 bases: TGTGCCATCGGAGGGAGTCTACTGGGACCGTGGGAGACCCAGTACTTC. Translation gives CAIGGSLLGPWETQYF.

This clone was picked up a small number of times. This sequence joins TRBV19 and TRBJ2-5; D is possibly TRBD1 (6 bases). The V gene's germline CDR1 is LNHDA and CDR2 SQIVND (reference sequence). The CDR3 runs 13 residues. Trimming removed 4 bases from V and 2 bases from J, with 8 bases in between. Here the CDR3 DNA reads TGTGCCAGTAGTAGAGGACAGCAAGAGACCCAGTACTTC. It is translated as CASSRGQQETQYF. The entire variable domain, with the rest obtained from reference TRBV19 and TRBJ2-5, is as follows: DGGITQSPKYLFRKEGQNVTLSCEQNLNHDAMYWYRQDPGQGLRLIYYSQIVNDFQKGDIAEGYSVSREKKESFPLTVTSAQKNPTAFYLCASSRGQQETQYFGPGTRLLVL.

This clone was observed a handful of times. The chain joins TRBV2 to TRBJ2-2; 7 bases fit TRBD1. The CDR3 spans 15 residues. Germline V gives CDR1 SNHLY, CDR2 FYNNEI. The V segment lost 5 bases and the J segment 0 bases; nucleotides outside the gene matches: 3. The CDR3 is CASSNRGPNTGELFF. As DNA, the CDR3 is TGTGCCAGCAGTAACAGGGGACCGAACACCGGGGAGCTGTTTTTT.

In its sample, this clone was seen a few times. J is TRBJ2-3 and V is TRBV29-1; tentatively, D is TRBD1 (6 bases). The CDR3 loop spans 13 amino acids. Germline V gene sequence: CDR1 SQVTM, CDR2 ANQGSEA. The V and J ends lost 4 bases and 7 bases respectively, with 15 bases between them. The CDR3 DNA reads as TGCAGCGTTGGGACAGCTTTCGGATATACGCAGTATTTT. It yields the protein CSVGTAFGYTQYF.

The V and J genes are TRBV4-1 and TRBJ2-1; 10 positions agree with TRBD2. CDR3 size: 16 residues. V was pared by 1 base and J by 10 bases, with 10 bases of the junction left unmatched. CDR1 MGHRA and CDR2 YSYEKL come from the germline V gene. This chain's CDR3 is CASSQAWVTSGMEQFF. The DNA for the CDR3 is TGCGCCAGCAGCCAAGCCTGGGTAACTAGCGGGATGGAGCAGTTCTTC.

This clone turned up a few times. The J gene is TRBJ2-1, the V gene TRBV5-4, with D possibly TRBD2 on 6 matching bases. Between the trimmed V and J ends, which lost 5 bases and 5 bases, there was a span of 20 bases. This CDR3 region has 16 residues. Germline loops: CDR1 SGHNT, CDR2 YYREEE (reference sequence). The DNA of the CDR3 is TGTGCCAGCAGTCCCACCTGGCTAGCGACAAACAATGAGCAGTTCTTC. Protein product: CASSPTWLATNNEQFF.

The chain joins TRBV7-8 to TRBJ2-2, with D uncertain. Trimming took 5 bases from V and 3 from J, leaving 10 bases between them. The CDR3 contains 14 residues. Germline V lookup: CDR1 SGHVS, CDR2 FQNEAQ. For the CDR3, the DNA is TGTGCCAGCAGCCGCACAAGATACACCGGGGAGCTGTTTTTT. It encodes CASSRTRYTGELFF.

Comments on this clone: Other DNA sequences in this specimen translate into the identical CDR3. CDR3 region: CASSYSGQETQYF. The DNA of the CDR3 is TGTGCCAGCAGTTACAGCGGCCAAGAGACCCAGTACTTC. This rearrangement joins TRBV6-5 to TRBJ2-5, with D perhaps matching TRBD2 (5 bases). Germline loops: CDR1 MNHEY, CDR2 SVGAGI. The CDR3 consists of 13 residues. Trimming removed 2 bases at V and 1 base at J, with 5 bases between.

The CDR3 DNA reads TGCGCCAGCAGCGCACTAGCGGGGAGCCTCAATGAGCAGTTCTTC. This gives the protein CASSALAGSLNEQFF. The V gene is TRBV4-1, the J gene TRBJ2-1; 10 bases are a match to TRBD2. The V gene end was trimmed by 5 bases and the J gene end by 6 bases; junction bases not matched to a gene: 7. In germline, CDR1 is MGHRA, CDR2 YSYEKL. The length of the CDR3 is 15 residues.

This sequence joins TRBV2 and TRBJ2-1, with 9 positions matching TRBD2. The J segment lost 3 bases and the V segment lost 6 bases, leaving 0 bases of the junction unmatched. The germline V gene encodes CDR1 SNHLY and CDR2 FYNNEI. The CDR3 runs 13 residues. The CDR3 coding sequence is TGTGCCAGCAGGACTAGCGGCTACAATGAGCAGTTCTTC. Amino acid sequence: CASRTSGYNEQFF.

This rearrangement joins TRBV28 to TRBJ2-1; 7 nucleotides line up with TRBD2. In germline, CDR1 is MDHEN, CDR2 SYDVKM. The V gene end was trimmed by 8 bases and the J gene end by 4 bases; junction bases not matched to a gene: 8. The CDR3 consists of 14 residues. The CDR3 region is CASGPAGVYNEQFF. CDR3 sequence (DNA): TGTGCCAGCGGCCCGGCGGGGGTATACAATGAGCAGTTCTTC.

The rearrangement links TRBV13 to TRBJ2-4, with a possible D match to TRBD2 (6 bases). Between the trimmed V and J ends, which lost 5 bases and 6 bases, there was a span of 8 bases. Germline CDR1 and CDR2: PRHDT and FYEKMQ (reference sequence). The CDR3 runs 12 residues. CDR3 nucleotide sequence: TGTGCCAGCAGCCTCGGGGGAAACATTCAGTACTTC. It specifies CASSLGGNIQYF.